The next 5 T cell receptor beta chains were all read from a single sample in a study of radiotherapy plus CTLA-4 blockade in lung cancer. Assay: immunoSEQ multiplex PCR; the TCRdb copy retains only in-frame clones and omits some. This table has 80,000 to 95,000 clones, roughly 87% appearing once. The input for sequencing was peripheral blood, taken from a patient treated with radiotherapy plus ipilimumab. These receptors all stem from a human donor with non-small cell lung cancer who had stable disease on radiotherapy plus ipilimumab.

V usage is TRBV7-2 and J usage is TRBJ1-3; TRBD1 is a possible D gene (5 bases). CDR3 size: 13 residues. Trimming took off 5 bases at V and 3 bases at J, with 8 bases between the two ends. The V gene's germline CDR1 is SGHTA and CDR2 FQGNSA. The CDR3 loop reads CASSRDFGNTIYF. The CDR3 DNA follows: TGTGCCAGCAGCCGGGACTTTGGAAACACCATATATTTT.

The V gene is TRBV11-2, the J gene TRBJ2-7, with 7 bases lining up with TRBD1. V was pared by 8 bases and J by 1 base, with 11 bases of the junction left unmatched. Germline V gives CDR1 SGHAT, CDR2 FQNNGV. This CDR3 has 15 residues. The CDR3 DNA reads TGTGCCAGCGGATTAGGGACAGTTACATCCTACGAGCAGTACTTC. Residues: CASGLGTVTSYEQYF. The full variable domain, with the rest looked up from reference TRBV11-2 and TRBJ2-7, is EAGVAQSPRYKIIEKRQSVAFWCNPISGHATLYWYQQILGQGPKLLIQFQNNGVVDDSQLPKDRFSAERLKGVDSTLKIQPAKLEDSAVYLCASGLGTVTSYEQYFGPGTRLTVT.

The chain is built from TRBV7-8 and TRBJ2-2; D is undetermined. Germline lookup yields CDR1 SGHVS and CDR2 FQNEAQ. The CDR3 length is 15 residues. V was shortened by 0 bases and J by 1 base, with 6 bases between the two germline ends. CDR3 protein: CASSLAYENTGELFF. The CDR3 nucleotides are TGTGCCAGCAGCTTAGCGTACGAGAACACCGGGGAGCTGTTTTTT.

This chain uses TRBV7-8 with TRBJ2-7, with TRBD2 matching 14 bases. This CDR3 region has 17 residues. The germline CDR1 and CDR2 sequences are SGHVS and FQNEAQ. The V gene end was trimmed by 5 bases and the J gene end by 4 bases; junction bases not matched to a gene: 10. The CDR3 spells CASSPTGLAGEGYEQYF. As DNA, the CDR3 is TGTGCCAGCAGCCCTACGGGACTAGCGGGGGAAGGGTACGAGCAGTACTTC.

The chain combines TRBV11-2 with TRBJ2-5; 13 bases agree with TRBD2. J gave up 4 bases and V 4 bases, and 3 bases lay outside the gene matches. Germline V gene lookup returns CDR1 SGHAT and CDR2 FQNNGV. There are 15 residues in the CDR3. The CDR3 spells CASSWTSGSRETQYF. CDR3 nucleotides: TGTGCCAGCAGCTGGACTAGCGGGAGTAGAGAGACCCAGTACTTC.